This passage covers 16 T cell receptor beta chains from one sample sequenced in a study of CD8+CD57+ T cells in acquired aplastic anemia. Profiling that covered TCR beta VDJ and CDR3 relied on genomic DNA as its template. MiXCR, run by TCRdb on the reads, gives a single entry per CDR3 protein. The data contain 150,000 to 200,000 distinct CDR3 sequences, less than 65% of them singletons. Sequencing was performed on sorted CD4+, CD8+, or CD8+CD57+ T cells (not recorded which) from PBMCs. These receptors were collected from a human donor with severe aplastic anemia or a healthy control (not recorded which).

This sequence joins TRBV20-1 and TRBJ2-4; TRBD2 matches at 7 bases. Losses at the gene ends were 8 bases for V and 8 bases for J; bases not matched to a gene: 6. Germline values: CDR1 DFQATT, CDR2 SNEGSKA (reference sequence). This CDR3 has 11 residues. For the CDR3, the DNA is TGCAGTACCACCGCGGGGGACATTCAGTACTTC. It yields the protein CSTTAGDIQYF.

The rearrangement uses TRBV2 and TRBJ1-4; no definite D call. Germline V CDR1 and CDR2: SNHLY, FYNNEI. This CDR3 comprises 11 residues. Trimming removed 7 bases from V and 6 bases from J, with 6 bases in between. The chain's CDR3 is CASKRDEKLFF. For the CDR3, the DNA is TGTGCCAGCAAGAGGGATGAAAAACTGTTTTTT. Filled out from reference TRBV2 and TRBJ1-4, the complete variable domain reads EPEVTQTPSHQVTQMGQEVILRCVPISNHLYFYWYRQILGQKVEFLVSFYNNEISEKSEIFDDQFSVERPDGSNFTLKIRSTKLEDSAMYFCASKRDEKLFFGSGTQLSVL.

The chain uses TRBV24-1 and TRBJ2-7; 8 bases align to TRBD1. Germline lookup yields CDR1 KGHDR and CDR2 SFDVKD. The CDR3 extends over 14 amino acids. After removal of 9 bases from V and 7 bases from J, the junction contained 13 bases not matched to a gene. CDR3 amino acids: CATGKAGGPSEQYF. The CDR3, as DNA: TGTGCCACCGGGAAGGCAGGGGGCCCCTCGGAGCAGTACTTC.

This clonotype turned up a few times. The genes are TRBV24-1 and TRBJ1-2; D gene unclear. Germline V gene data show CDR1 as KGHDR and CDR2 as SFDVKD. CDR3 length: 13 residues. Trimming cost V 3 bases and J 4 bases, with 8 bases left between them. The CDR3 spells CATSDPGGYGYTF. CDR3 sequence (DNA): TGTGCCACCAGTGATCCTGGAGGCTATGGCTACACCTTC.

The J gene is TRBJ2-5, the V gene TRBV10-3; no reliable D call. The germline gives CDR1 ENHRY, CDR2 SYGVKD. This CDR3 region has 14 residues. Trimming stripped 3 bases from V and 4 bases from J, with 12 bases between. Written as DNA, the CDR3 is TGTGCCATCAGTGATTCCCCAAGTGGAGAGACCCAGTACTTC. It codes for CAISDSPSGETQYF.

A few counts support this clonotype. The gene calls are TRBV29-1 and TRBJ1-1; TRBD1 is a possible D gene (5 bases). CDR1 SQVTM and CDR2 ANQGSEA come from the germline V gene. V lost 7 bases and J 7 bases, leaving 16 bases between the germline ends. CDR3 length: 12 amino acids. This CDR3 reads CSGESGDGEAFF. CDR3 coding DNA: TGCAGCGGGGAATCTGGGGACGGTGAAGCTTTCTTT.

This clonotype has at least ten counts. One end of the junction is discordant with germline, which a read error may explain. The chain recombines TRBV5-1 with TRBJ2-7, with TRBD1 matching over 9 bases. The CDR3 contains 15 residues. Germline V lookup: CDR1 SGHRS, CDR2 YFSETQ. The CDR3 protein is CASSLAGTGSYEQYF. The CDR3 region has the DNA TGTGCCAGCAGCTTGGCGGGGACAGGGTCCTACGAGCAGTACTTC.

In its sample, this clonotype was seen many times. The genes are TRBV4-3 and TRBJ1-1; no firm D call. Germline CDR1 is LGHNA and CDR2 is YSLEER. The CDR3 consists of 15 residues. Trimming removed 1 base at V and 4 bases at J, with 13 bases between. The CDR3 protein is CASSQAWIAATEAFF. CDR3 nucleotide sequence: TGCGCCAGCAGCCAAGCGTGGATTGCCGCCACTGAAGCTTTCTTT.

The rearrangement links TRBV7-9 to TRBJ2-3; D might be TRBD2 (6 bases). V was pared by 1 base and J by 8 bases, with 7 bases between. Germline CDR1 and CDR2: SEHNR and FQNEAQ (reference sequence). CDR3 size: 12 residues. CDR3 in amino acids: CASSLGGVTQYF. In nucleotides, the CDR3 is TGTGCCAGCAGCTTAGGGGGGGTTACGCAGTATTTT.

Of note for this clonotype: One end of the junction varies from germline; a read error may be responsible. The chain uses TRBV7-9 and TRBJ2-7; D remains unclear. CDR1 and CDR2 (germline): SEHNR, FQNEAQ (reference sequence). The CDR3 loop spans 16 amino acids. The CDR3 sequence is CASSQELRRVNPGQYF. The CDR3 nucleotides read TGCGCCAGCAGCCAAGAGCTAAGGAGAGTGAACCCTGGGCAGTACTTC.

The table lists this clonotype with many counts. The chain employs TRBV2 and TRBJ1-6; the match to TRBD1 covers 9 bases. Germline V CDR1 and CDR2: SNHLY, FYNNEI. Losses at the gene ends were 6 bases for V and 6 bases for J; bases not matched to a gene: 15. This CDR3 has 18 residues. This CDR3 reads CASSLWGGRQGVNSPLHF. Here the CDR3 DNA reads TGTGCCAGCAGCCTTTGGGGGGGGAGACAGGGGGTTAATTCACCCCTCCACTTT.

The rearrangement joins TRBV7-7 to TRBJ1-6; D is unclear. V dropped 2 bases and J dropped 5 bases, with 10 bases sitting between them. The CDR3 sequence is 15 residues long. CDR1 is SSHAT, CDR2 FNYEAQ, per germline (reference sequence). This CDR3 reads CASSLTRTNNSPLHF. CDR3 in DNA: TGTGCCAGCAGCTTAACCCGGACTAATAATTCACCCCTCCACTTT. Drawing the rest from reference TRBV7-7 and TRBJ1-6, the complete variable domain is GAGVSQSPRYKVTKRGQDVTLRCDPISSHATLYWYQQALGQGPEFLTYFNYEAQPDKSGLPSDRFSAERPEGSISTLTIQRTEQRDSAMYRCASSLTRTNNSPLHFGNGTRLTVT.

This clonotype appeared once. V and J are TRBV20-1 and TRBJ2-3, with TRBD1 matching over 7 bases. V dropped 3 bases and J dropped 5; count of bases not matched to a gene: 5. In germline, CDR1 is DFQATT, CDR2 SNEGSKA (reference sequence). The CDR3 is made up of 13 amino acids. CDR3 sequence (DNA): TGCAGTGCTAGGACAGGGCTGGGAGATACGCAGTATTTT. Residues: CSARTGLGDTQYF.

The chain has TRBV9 and TRBJ1-4; 7 bases are shared with TRBD1. This CDR3 is 15 amino acids long. CDR1 is SGDLS and CDR2 is YYNGEE in the germline V gene. The junction had 6 bases not matched to a gene; V was cut back by 0 bases and J by 7 bases. CDR3 protein: CASSVGQGGGEKLFF. In DNA, the CDR3 is TGTGCCAGCAGCGTAGGACAGGGAGGGGGTGAAAAACTGTTTTTT. The full variable domain, its missing parts supplied by reference TRBV9 and TRBJ1-4, is DSGVTQTPKHLITATGQRVTLRCSPRSGDLSVYWYQQSLDQGLQFLIQYYNGEERAKGNILERFSAQQFPDLHSELNLSSLELGDSALYFCASSVGQGGGEKLFFGSGTQLSVL.

The chain couples TRBV29-1 to TRBJ2-7; D is unresolved. Deletions cut 6 bases from V and 2 bases from J, with 14 bases between. Germline-derived CDR1 and CDR2 are SQVTM and ANQGSEA. The CDR3 has 13 amino acids. The CDR3 DNA follows: TGCAGCGTGGCAATTGGATCCCCCTACGAGCAGTACTTC. It encodes CSVAIGSPYEQYF.

The rearrangement uses TRBV5-1 and TRBJ2-7; D is ambiguous. The CDR3 runs to 15 residues. Trimming cost V 0 bases and J 7 bases, with 17 bases left between them. Germline CDR1 reads SGHRS; CDR2 reads YFSETQ. CDR3 nucleotides: TGCGCCAGCAGCTTGGCCATAGCTGGTCCTGAAGAGCAGTACTTC. This codes for CASSLAIAGPEEQYF.